Below are 13 T cell receptor beta chains sequenced from a single sample in a study of blood T cell repertoires in COVID-19. Assay used: immunoSEQ multiplex PCR; TCRdb lists only in-frame clones, some missing. The sample has some 150,000 clones; around 85% are singletons. The sample consisted of peripheral blood. Receptor source: an older woman with COVID-19, enrolled during active disease.

The chain joins TRBV21-1 to TRBJ2-1; TRBD1 is the table's D call, not checked against the DNA. TRBV21-1 is an annotated pseudogene. CDR3 size: 13 residues. The DNA of the CDR3 is TGTGCCAGGAGGGGGAGCTCCTACAATGAGCAGTTCTTC. It codes for CARRGSSYNEQFF.

This chain links TRBV5-8 with TRBJ2-7, with D unresolved. Per the germline V gene, CDR1 is SGHTS and CDR2 is YDEGEE. The CDR3 consists of 14 residues. Trimming took 0 bases from V and 2 from J, leaving 9 bases between them. Written as DNA, the CDR3 is TGTGCCAGCAGCTTGGGAAGACATACCTACGAGCAGTACTTC. This codes for CASSLGRHTYEQYF. Together with reference TRBV5-8 and TRBJ2-7, the CDR3 gives the full variable domain: EAGVTQSPTHLIKTRGQQATLRCSPISGHTSVYWYQQALGLGLQFLLWYDEGEERNRGNFPPRFSGRQFPNYSSELNVNALELEDSALYLCASSLGRHTYEQYFGPGTRLTVT.

V usage is TRBV7-3 and J usage is TRBJ2-2, with D uncertain. Trimming removed 5 bases at V and 7 bases at J, with 14 bases between. In germline, CDR1 is SGHTA, CDR2 FQGTGA. This CDR3 comprises 14 residues. This chain's CDR3 is CASSLGLQGGELFF. The CDR3 DNA sequence: TGTGCCAGCAGCCTCGGGTTGCAAGGCGGGGAGCTGTTTTTT.

This sequence joins TRBV19 and TRBJ1-3; D call uncertain. The CDR3 runs 15 residues. From germline, CDR1 is LNHDA and CDR2 SQIVND (reference sequence). V gave up 6 bases and J gave up 0 bases, with 12 bases separating them. This CDR3 reads CASSRRSSSGNTIYF. The DNA of the CDR3 is TGTGCCAGTAGCCGCAGGTCCTCCTCTGGAAACACCATATATTTT.

This rearrangement joins TRBV30 to TRBJ2-1; 7 nucleotides line up with TRBD2. Germline V CDR1 and CDR2: GTSNPN, SVGIG (reference sequence). The CDR3 sequence is 15 residues long. V dropped 3 bases and J dropped 6; count of bases not matched to a gene: 11. In DNA, the CDR3 is TGTGCCTGGAGAGGACGCGGGGGTTCGTTCAATGAGCAGTTCTTC. Translation gives CAWRGRGGSFNEQFF.

The CDR3: CARSLFREHTGANVLTF. In nucleotides, the CDR3 is TGTGCCAGAAGCTTATTCCGGGAACACACTGGGGCCAACGTCCTGACTTTC. The chain is built from TRBV7-5 and TRBJ2-6; the table's D call TRBD2 went unverified against the DNA. TRBV7-5 is annotated as a pseudogene. This CDR3 has 17 residues.

This rearrangement joins TRBV4-1 to TRBJ1-1; D possibly corresponds to TRBD1 (6 bases). V was pared by 3 bases and J by 5 bases, with 13 bases between. This CDR3 region has 14 residues. Germline V gene sequence: CDR1 MGHRA, CDR2 YSYEKL. CDR3 in amino acids: CASSQSQGFTEAFF. Written as DNA, the CDR3 is TGCGCCAGCAGCCAGAGTCAGGGGTTTACTGAAGCTTTCTTT.

The chain couples TRBV2 to TRBJ1-5; D is ambiguous. Trimming stripped 7 bases from V and 2 bases from J, with 12 bases between. CDR1 and CDR2 (germline): SNHLY, FYNNEI. This CDR3 region has 14 residues. CDR3 region: CASKSSAGNQPQHF. CDR3 coding DNA: TGTGCCAGCAAATCTTCCGCGGGCAATCAGCCCCAGCATTTT.

This sequence joins TRBV3-1 (or the pseudogene TRBV3-2) and TRBJ2-2; TRBD2 might be the D (6 bases). Trimming left V 4 bases short and J 6 bases short, with 21 bases between. Germline loops: CDR1 LGHDT, CDR2 YNNKEL (reference sequence). The CDR3 consists of 17 residues. The CDR3 loop is CASSPVWTSRRAGELFF. The CDR3 region has the DNA TGTGCCAGCAGCCCCGTTTGGACCTCCCGGAGGGCCGGGGAGCTGTTTTTT.

Here the CDR3 DNA reads TGTGCCACCAGTGATCCGACAGGTGAGCAGTACTTC. This gives the protein CATSDPTGEQYF. This chain links TRBV24-1 with TRBJ2-7; D perhaps matches TRBD1 (6 bases). The V end lost 3 bases, the J end lost 7 bases, and 9 bases lay between the germline ends. Germline assignment: CDR1 KGHDR and CDR2 SFDVKD. The CDR3 has 12 residues.

This chain links TRBV19 with TRBJ2-3; no firm D call. Between the trimmed V and J ends, which lost 3 bases and 3 bases, there was a span of 7 bases. The length of the CDR3 is 13 residues. The V gene's germline CDR1 is LNHDA and CDR2 SQIVND (reference sequence). CDR3 bases: TGTGCCAGTAGTATGCGAGCTACAGATACGCAGTATTTT. Protein: CASSMRATDTQYF.

This clone was recorded a few times. The J gene is TRBJ2-7, the V gene TRBV18; the match to TRBD1 covers 9 bases. V was clipped by 6 bases and J by 7 bases; unmatched bases: 10. The CDR3 totals 14 residues. Germline CDR1 reads KGHSH; CDR2 reads LQKENI. CDR3 in amino acids: CASSLRDRVKEQYF. Here the CDR3 DNA reads TGTGCCAGCTCCCTCCGGGACAGGGTGAAAGAGCAGTACTTC. Full variable domain (rest looked up from reference TRBV18 and TRBJ2-7): NAGVMQNPRHLVRRRGQEARLRCSPMKGHSHVYWYRQLPEEGLKFMVYLQKENIIDESGMPKERFSAEFPKEGPSILRIQQVVRGDSAAYFCASSLRDRVKEQYFGPGTRLTVT.

The J gene is TRBJ1-6, the V gene TRBV21-1; TRBD1 was called by the table and not checked on the DNA. TRBV21-1 is a known pseudogene. CDR3 length equals 15 residues. CDR3 DNA: TGTGCCAGCAGCGGATCGGGGACAGGGATCAGGACCCTCCACTTT. Translated: CASSGSGTGIRTLHF.